This T cell receptor beta chain was recorded in a study of T cell responses to AZD1222 COVID-19 vaccine. The method was immunoSEQ multiplex PCR; TCRdb's version includes in-frame clones alone and lacks a portion of them. The repertoire holds roughly 120,000 clones, with roughly 90% as singletons. Looked up from germline, CDR1 is SGHDT and CDR2 is YYEEEE. The V gene lost 1 base and the J gene lost 3 bases, with 7 bases spanning the gap. The CDR3 is made up of 13 amino acids. Here the sequenced sample was peripheral blood, taken on day 0 of AZD1222 vaccination. The J gene is TRBJ1-1, the V gene TRBV5-6; D not resolved. The TCR was taken from an adult in good health. CDR3 in amino acids: CASSLRKDTEAFF. CDR3 bases: TGTGCCAGCAGCTTGCGTAAGGACACTGAAGCTTTCTTT.